This is a list of T cell receptor beta chains from one sample in a study of CD8 T cells in ankylosing spondylitis. From the 5' RACE reads, TCRdb called clonotypes with MiXCR, one entry per CDR3 protein. The sample has about 440,000 distinct CDR3 sequences; 17% are singletons. The specimen sequenced was blood, either unsorted or a sorted T cell fraction (not recorded which). These receptors were taken from a male donor with ankylosing spondylitis. Each CDR3 is given with its conserved first and last residue. A D gene is named only where the DNA matches it firmly. Not all rows give a size; the values are once, few, many and, for expanded clones, a class.

CDR3: CASSSRTGTEDSPLHF
DNA: TGCGCCAGCAGCTCGCGGACAGGCACAGAAGATTCACCCCTCCACTTT
length: 16
size: few
J: TRBJ1-6
V: TRBV5-1
D: TRBD1

CDR3: CASSSPRLAGGWNTGELFF
DNA: TGTGCCAGCAGCTCCCCCCGACTAGCGGGGGGCTGGAACACCGGGGAGCTGTTTTTT
length: 19
size: -
J: TRBJ2-2
V: TRBV11-1
D: TRBD2

CDR3: CATSDPNRGTQHF
DNA: TGTGCCACCAGTGATCCAAACAGGGGGACCCAGCATTTT
length: 13
size: -
J: TRBJ1-5
V: TRBV24-1
D: TRBD1

CDR3: CASSQDRGGSRETQYF
DNA: TGCGCCAGCAGCCAAGACAGGGGGGGGTCGCGGGAGACCCAGTACTTC
length: 16
size: few
J: TRBJ2-5
V: TRBV4-3
D: -

CDR3: CSAILAGGPLSFF
DNA: TGCAGTGCTATCCTAGCGGGAGGCCCCTTGTCGTTCTTC
length: 13
size: -
J: TRBJ2-1
V: TRBV20-1
D: TRBD2

CDR3: CASTSGGTLYEQYF
DNA: TGCGCCAGCACAAGCGGGGGGACCCTCTACGAGCAGTACTTC
length: 14
size: many
J: TRBJ2-7
V: TRBV5-1
D: TRBD2

CDR3: CASSHSTQRAPYEQYF
DNA: TGTGCCAGCAGCCATAGCACACAACGGGCCCCTTACGAGCAGTACTTC
length: 16
size: few
J: TRBJ2-7
V: TRBV3-1
D: -

CDR3: CASSPPRTSGRSGDTQYF
DNA: TGTGCCAGCAGCCCACCAAGGACTAGCGGGAGGTCGGGGGATACGCAGTATTTT
length: 18
size: -
J: TRBJ2-3
V: TRBV7-6
D: TRBD2

CDR3: CASSQGQTEQYF
DNA: TGTGCCAGCAGCCAGGGACAGACCGAGCAGTACTTC
length: 12
size: -
J: TRBJ2-7
V: TRBV3-1
D: TRBD1

CDR3: CASSLYGGSGELFF
DNA: TGTGCCAGCAGCTTATACGGGGGGTCCGGGGAGCTGTTTTTT
length: 14
size: -
J: TRBJ2-2
V: TRBV11-3
D: TRBD2

CDR3: CAWSAGTSNTGELFF
DNA: TGTGCCTGGAGTGCAGGGACATCTAACACCGGGGAGCTGTTTTTT
length: 15
size: few
J: TRBJ2-2
V: TRBV30
D: -

CDR3: CASSLDRRTDTQYF
DNA: TGTGCCAGCAGTTTAGACCGCCGAACAGATACGCAGTATTTT
length: 14
size: many
J: TRBJ2-3
V: TRBV11-2
D: -

CDR3: CASSELWTANEQFF
DNA: TGTGCCAGCAGTGAACTATGGACGGCTAATGAGCAGTTCTTC
length: 14
size: -
J: TRBJ2-1
V: TRBV6-1
D: -

CDR3: CASIRRGGNTIYF
DNA: TGTGCCAGCATCCGGCGAGGTGGAAACACCATATATTTT
length: 13
size: few
J: TRBJ1-3
V: TRBV28
D: -

CDR3: CASSLRQGTYGYTF
DNA: TGTGCCAGTAGTCTCCGACAGGGAACCTATGGCTACACCTTC
length: 14
size: few
J: TRBJ1-2
V: TRBV19
D: TRBD1

CDR3: CASRRAGGDTDTQYF
DNA: TGTGCCAGCAGACGAGCGGGAGGAGACACAGATACGCAGTATTTT
length: 15
size: -
J: TRBJ2-3
V: TRBV11-2
D: TRBD2

CDR3: CASCQDGPAGGLTDTQYF
DNA: TGTGCCAGCTGCCAAGATGGTCCAGCAGGGGGCCTCACAGATACGCAGTATTTT
length: 18
size: -
J: TRBJ2-3
V: TRBV3-1
D: TRBD1

CDR3: CASQGANYNEQFF
DNA: TGCGCCAGTCAGGGAGCTAACTACAATGAGCAGTTCTTC
length: 13
size: -
J: TRBJ2-1
V: TRBV5-1
D: -

CDR3: CSASRAGDTQYF
DNA: TGCAGTGCTAGTCGCGCGGGGGATACGCAGTATTTT
length: 12
size: few
J: TRBJ2-3
V: TRBV20-1
D: -

CDR3: CASSLQGPPREKLFF
DNA: TGTGCCAGCAGCCTACAGGGGCCGCCACGGGAAAAACTGTTTTTT
length: 15
size: few
J: TRBJ1-4
V: TRBV12-3/TRBV12-4
D: TRBD1

CDR3: CASSQVSHYGYTF
DNA: TGTGCCAGCAGCCAAGTGTCTCACTATGGCTACACCTTC
length: 13
size: few
J: TRBJ1-2
V: TRBV3-1
D: -

CDR3: CASSPQTGGAGELFF
DNA: TGTGCCAGCAGCCCGCAGACAGGGGGGGCCGGGGAGCTGTTTTTT
length: 15
size: -
J: TRBJ2-2
V: TRBV5-5
D: TRBD1